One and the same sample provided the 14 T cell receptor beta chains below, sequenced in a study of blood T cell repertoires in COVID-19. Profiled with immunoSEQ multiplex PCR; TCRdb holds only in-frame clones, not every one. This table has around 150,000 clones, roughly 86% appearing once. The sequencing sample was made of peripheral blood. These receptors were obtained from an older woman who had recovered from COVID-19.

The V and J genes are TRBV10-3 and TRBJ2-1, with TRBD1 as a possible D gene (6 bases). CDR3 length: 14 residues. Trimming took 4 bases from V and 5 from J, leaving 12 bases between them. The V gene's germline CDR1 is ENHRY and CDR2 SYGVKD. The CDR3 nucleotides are TGTGCCATCAGTGTCGAAGGGGGTAACAATGAGCAGTTCTTC. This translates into CAISVEGGNNEQFF.

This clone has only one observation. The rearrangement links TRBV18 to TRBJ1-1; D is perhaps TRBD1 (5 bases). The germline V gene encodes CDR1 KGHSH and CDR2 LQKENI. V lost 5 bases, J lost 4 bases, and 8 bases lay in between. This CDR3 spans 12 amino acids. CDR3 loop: CASSVQGTEAFF. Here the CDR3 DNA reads TGTGCCAGCTCAGTCCAGGGCACTGAAGCTTTCTTT.

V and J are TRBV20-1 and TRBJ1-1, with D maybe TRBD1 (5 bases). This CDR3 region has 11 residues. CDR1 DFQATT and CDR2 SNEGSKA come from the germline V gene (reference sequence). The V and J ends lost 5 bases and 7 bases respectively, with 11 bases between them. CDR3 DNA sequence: TGCAGTGCTCCGACAGCAGTTGAAGCTTTCTTT. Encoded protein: CSAPTAVEAFF.

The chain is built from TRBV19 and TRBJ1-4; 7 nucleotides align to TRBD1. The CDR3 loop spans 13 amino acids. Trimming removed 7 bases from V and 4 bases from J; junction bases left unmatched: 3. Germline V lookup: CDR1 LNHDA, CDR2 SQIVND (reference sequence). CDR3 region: CASNRDSNEKLFF. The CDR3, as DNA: TGTGCCAGTAACCGGGACAGTAATGAAAAACTGTTTTTT. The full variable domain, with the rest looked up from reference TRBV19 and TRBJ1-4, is DGGITQSPKYLFRKEGQNVTLSCEQNLNHDAMYWYRQDPGQGLRLIYYSQIVNDFQKGDIAEGYSVSREKKESFPLTVTSAQKNPTAFYLCASNRDSNEKLFFGSGTQLSVL.

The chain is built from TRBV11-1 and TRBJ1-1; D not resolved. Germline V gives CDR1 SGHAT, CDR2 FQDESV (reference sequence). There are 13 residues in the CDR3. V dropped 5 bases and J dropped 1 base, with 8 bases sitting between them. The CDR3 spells CASSREANTEAFF. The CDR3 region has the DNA TGTGCCAGCAGCCGAGAGGCGAACACTGAAGCTTTCTTT.

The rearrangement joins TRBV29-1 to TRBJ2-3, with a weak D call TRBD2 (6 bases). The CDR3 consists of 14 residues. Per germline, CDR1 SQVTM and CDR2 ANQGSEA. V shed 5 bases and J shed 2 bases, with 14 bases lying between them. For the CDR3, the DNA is TGCAGCGTTTCCCGGGGGACCCTCACAGATACGCAGTATTTT. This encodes CSVSRGTLTDTQYF.

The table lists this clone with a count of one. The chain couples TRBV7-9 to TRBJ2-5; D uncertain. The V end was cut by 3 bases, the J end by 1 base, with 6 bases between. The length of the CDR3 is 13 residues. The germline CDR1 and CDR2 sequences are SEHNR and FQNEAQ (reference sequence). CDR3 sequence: CASSFHSQETQYF. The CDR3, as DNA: TGTGCCAGCAGCTTTCACAGCCAAGAGACCCAGTACTTC.

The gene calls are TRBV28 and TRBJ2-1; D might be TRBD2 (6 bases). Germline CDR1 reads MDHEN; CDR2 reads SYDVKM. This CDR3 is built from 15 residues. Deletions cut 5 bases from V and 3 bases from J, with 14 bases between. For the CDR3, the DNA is TGTGCCAGCAGTCTCGGGGGTGGTGGCTACAATGAGCAGTTCTTC. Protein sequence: CASSLGGGGYNEQFF.

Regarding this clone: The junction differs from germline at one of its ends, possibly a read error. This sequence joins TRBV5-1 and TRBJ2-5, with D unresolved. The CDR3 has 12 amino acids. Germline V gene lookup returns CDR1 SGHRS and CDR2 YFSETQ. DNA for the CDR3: TGCGCCAGCAGCTCTAACCTAGGAAGCATGGACTTC. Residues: CASSSNLGSMDF. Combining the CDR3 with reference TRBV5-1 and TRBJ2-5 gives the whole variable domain KAGVTQTPRYLIKTRGQQVTLSCSPISGHRSVSWYQQTPGQGLQFLFEYFSETQRNKGNFPGRFSGRQFSNSRSEMNVSTLELGDSALYLCASSSNLGSMDFGPGTRLLVL.

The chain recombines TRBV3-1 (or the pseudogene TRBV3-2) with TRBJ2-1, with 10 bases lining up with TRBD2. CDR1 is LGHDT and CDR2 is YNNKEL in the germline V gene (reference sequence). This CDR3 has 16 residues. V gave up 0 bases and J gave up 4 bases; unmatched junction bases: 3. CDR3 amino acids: CASSQDSGGPYNEQFF. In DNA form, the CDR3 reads TGTGCCAGCAGCCAAGATAGCGGGGGGCCTTACAATGAGCAGTTCTTC.

DNA of the CDR3: TGCGCCAGCAGCCAAGCGGGGACAGCAACTAATGAAAAACTGTTTTTT. It translates to CASSQAGTATNEKLFF. The V call is TRBV4-3, the J call TRBJ1-4, with 7 positions matching TRBD1. This CDR3 has 16 residues. Germline loops: CDR1 LGHNA, CDR2 YSLEER. The V and J ends lost 1 base and 0 bases, in that order; junction bases with no gene match: 2.

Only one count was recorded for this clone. CDR3 sequence: CASSVGQKEETQYF. Written as DNA, the CDR3 is TGTGCCAGCAGCGTAGGACAAAAAGAAGAGACCCAGTACTTC. The chain has TRBV9 and TRBJ2-5, with unresolved D. This CDR3 region has 14 residues. V was cut by 0 bases and J by 3 bases, with 9 bases left in between. Germline CDR1 is SGDLS and CDR2 is YYNGEE.

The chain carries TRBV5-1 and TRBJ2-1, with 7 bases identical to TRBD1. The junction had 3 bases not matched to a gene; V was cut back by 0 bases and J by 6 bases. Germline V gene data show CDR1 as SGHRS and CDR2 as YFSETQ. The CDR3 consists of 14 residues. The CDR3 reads CASSLDPGGNEQFF. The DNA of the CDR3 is TGCGCCAGCAGCTTGGATCCAGGGGGCAATGAGCAGTTCTTC.

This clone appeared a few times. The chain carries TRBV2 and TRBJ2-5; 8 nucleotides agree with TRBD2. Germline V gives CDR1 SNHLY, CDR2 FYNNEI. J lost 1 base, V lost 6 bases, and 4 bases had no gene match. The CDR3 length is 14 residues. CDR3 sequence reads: CASSVAGTQETQYF. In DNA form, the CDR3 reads TGTGCCAGCAGCGTAGCGGGGACCCAAGAGACCCAGTACTTC. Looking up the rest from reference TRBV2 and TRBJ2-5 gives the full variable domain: EPEVTQTPSHQVTQMGQEVILRCVPISNHLYFYWYRQILGQKVEFLVSFYNNEISEKSEIFDDQFSVERPDGSNFTLKIRSTKLEDSAMYFCASSVAGTQETQYFGPGTRLLVL.